The sequence of this T cell receptor beta chain was determined in a study of cytomegalovirus exposure and HLA in healthy donors. The CDR3 extends over 14 amino acids. CDR1 and CDR2 from the germline V gene are MNHEY and SVGAGI. Germline trimming cut 5 bases from V and 5 bases from J; bases unmatched to any gene: 3. To note about this clone: The antigen is unknown.

PCR amplification relied on 60 Vbeta primers (plus 13 Jbeta primers). Clones were sequenced by immunoSEQ multiplex PCR, and TCRdb holds only the in-frame ones, with some missing. Of fewer than 200,000 clones in the sample, approximately 84% were seen once. Study observations and caveats: In a later analysis, several top co-occurrence clusters appeared linked to parvovirus B19, influenza, CMV and Epstein-Barr virus.

The sequenced sample was PBMCs. This chain uses TRBV6-5 with TRBJ1-5; TRBD1 agrees at 10 bases. The receptor's source is a girl under three years old in good health and CMV-seronegative. This CDR3 reads CASSHGTGDQPQHF. The CDR3 DNA sequence: TGTGCCAGCAGTCATGGGACAGGGGATCAGCCCCAGCATTTT.